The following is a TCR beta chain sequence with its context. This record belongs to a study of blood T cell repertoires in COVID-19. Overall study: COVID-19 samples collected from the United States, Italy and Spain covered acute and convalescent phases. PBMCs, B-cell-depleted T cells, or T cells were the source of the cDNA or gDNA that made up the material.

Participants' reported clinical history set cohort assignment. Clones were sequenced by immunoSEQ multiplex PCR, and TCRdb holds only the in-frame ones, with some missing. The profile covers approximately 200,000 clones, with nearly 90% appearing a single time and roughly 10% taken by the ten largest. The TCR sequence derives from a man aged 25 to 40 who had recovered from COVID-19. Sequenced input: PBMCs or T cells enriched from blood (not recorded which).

CDR3 amino acids: CSVAGTREETQYF. CDR3 nucleotides: TGCAGCGTTGCGGGGACTAGAGAAGAGACCCAGTACTTC. The rearrangement links TRBV29-1 to TRBJ2-5; TRBD2 aligns across 8 bases. This CDR3 is 13 amino acids long. CDR1 is SQVTM and CDR2 is ANQGSEA in the germline V gene. The J segment lost 3 bases and the V segment lost 4 bases, leaving 4 bases of the junction unmatched.